The 13 T cell receptor beta chains listed next were all sequenced from one sample in a study of regulatory T cells in long-lasting Graves disease. Time point in this sample: persistent/refractory GD, antithyroid drugs over 5 years with positive TRAb. The authors made the TCR library using RNA they extracted from PBMCs. Investigators prepared the TCR beta libraries by applying iRepertoire HTBI primers and Arm-PCR of CDR3 regions. TCRdb re-called the multiplex PCR reads through MiXCR, storing one row per CDR3 protein. The sample consists of 600,000 to 850,000 distinct CDR3 sequences, 25% to 35% of them appearing once. The sample consisted of peripheral blood mononuclear cells (PBMCs), taken when the disease was refractory, from a patient treated with antithyroid drugs. These TCRs come from a female donor with Graves disease.

The chain employs TRBV20-1 and TRBJ1-6; the D is unclear. This CDR3 has 15 residues. Germline V gene lookup returns CDR1 DFQATT and CDR2 SNEGSKA (reference sequence). The V gene lost 6 bases and the J gene lost 0 bases, with 12 bases spanning the gap. The CDR3 protein is CSAIWLNSYNSPLHF. CDR3 DNA: TGCAGTGCCATCTGGCTGAACTCCTATAATTCACCCCTCCACTTT.

The chain recombines TRBV30 with TRBJ1-2; 7 bases fit TRBD1. The V gene end was trimmed by 5 bases and the J gene end by 4 bases; junction bases not matched to a gene: 10. The CDR3 consists of 14 residues. CDR1 and CDR2 (germline): GTSNPN, SVGIG (reference sequence). CDR3 residues: CAWGQVLGLYGYTF. The CDR3 region has the DNA TGTGCCTGGGGACAGGTTCTGGGTCTCTATGGCTACACCTTC.

This clonotype was detected ten times or more. This chain joins TRBV20-1 and TRBJ1-1; perhaps TRBD1 as D (6 bases). Deletions cut 3 bases from V and 2 bases from J, with 13 bases between. CDR1 and CDR2 (germline): DFQATT, SNEGSKA (reference sequence). The CDR3 runs 14 residues. The CDR3, as DNA: TGCAGTGCTAGTTCAGGGGCCAAAAACACTGAAGCTTTCTTT. It yields the protein CSASSGAKNTEAFF.

In this sample, this clonotype turned up many times. The chain combines TRBV12-3 or TRBV12-4 with TRBJ2-7; 10 nucleotides agree with TRBD1. The CDR3 is made up of 14 amino acids. V gave up 5 bases and J gave up 7 bases; unmatched junction bases: 8. The CDR3 protein is CASSPTGGLGEQYF. In nucleotides, the CDR3 is TGTGCCAGCAGTCCGACAGGGGGCCTGGGTGAGCAGTACTTC.

As concerns this clonotype: An end of the junction does not agree with germline; a read error may underlie this. This rearrangement joins TRBV27 to TRBJ1-5; 8 nucleotides align to TRBD1. Germline values: CDR1 MNHEY, CDR2 SMNVEV (reference sequence). This CDR3 is 16 amino acids long. The CDR3 DNA follows: TGTTCCAGCAGTCCCGGACAGGGAGGGGACATTCAGCCCCAGCATTTT. Its protein is CSSSPGQGGDIQPQHF.

This clonotype was recorded many times. V and J are TRBV12-3 or TRBV12-4 and TRBJ1-5; D unresolved. The CDR3 runs to 15 residues. V shed 2 bases and J shed 3 bases, with 11 bases lying between them. CDR3 amino acids: CASSLQVRNNQPQHF. The CDR3 nucleotides read TGTGCCAGCAGTTTACAAGTTAGGAACAATCAGCCCCAGCATTTT.

This clonotype has more than one count but fewer than ten. In DNA form, the CDR3 reads TGTGCCAGCAGCCGGAGCTGGGGGATGATTGAAGCTTTCTTT. It yields the protein CASSRSWGMIEAFF. The genes are TRBV14 and TRBJ1-1; D might be TRBD1 (5 bases). This CDR3 comprises 14 residues. Germline CDR1 is SGHDN and CDR2 is FVKESK. Trimming removed 4 bases from V and 7 bases from J, with 16 bases in between.

Comment on this clonotype: A much larger clone is a single base away; this may be a read error. The chain carries TRBV6-2 or TRBV6-3 and TRBJ1-2, with TRBD1 matching 9 bases. CDR1 and CDR2 from the germline V gene are MNHEY and SVGEGT. Losses at the gene ends were 8 bases for V and 4 bases for J; bases not matched to a gene: 11. The CDR3 has 15 amino acids. The CDR3: CASGNTGGWIYGYTF. Here the CDR3 DNA reads TGTGCCAGCGGAAATACAGGGGGCTGGATCTATGGCTACACCTTC.

This clonotype turned up a few times. V and J are TRBV12-3 or TRBV12-4 and TRBJ1-4; D is uncertain. This CDR3 has 15 amino acids. V lost 5 bases and J 0 bases, leaving 10 bases between the germline ends. The CDR3 sequence: CASSPDSATNEKLFF. CDR3 in DNA: TGTGCCAGCAGTCCGGACTCGGCAACTAATGAAAAACTGTTTTTT.

V and J are TRBV19 and TRBJ1-5; perhaps TRBD1 as D (5 bases). The germline CDR1 and CDR2 sequences are LNHDA and SQIVND (reference sequence). This CDR3 is built from 15 residues. Trimming took off 5 bases at V and 0 bases at J, with 11 bases between the two ends. The chain's CDR3 is CASSYGADSNQPQHF. The CDR3 region has the DNA TGTGCCAGTAGTTATGGGGCGGATAGCAATCAGCCCCAGCATTTT. Full variable domain (rest looked up from reference TRBV19 and TRBJ1-5): DGGITQSPKYLFRKEGQNVTLSCEQNLNHDAMYWYRQDPGQGLRLIYYSQIVNDFQKGDIAEGYSVSREKKESFPLTVTSAQKNPTAFYLCASSYGADSNQPQHFGDGTRLSIL.

This rearrangement joins TRBV19 to TRBJ1-2; tentatively, D is TRBD1 (6 bases). The V gene lost 3 bases and the J gene lost 3 bases, with 14 bases spanning the gap. The length of the CDR3 is 15 residues. Germline CDR1 is LNHDA and CDR2 is SQIVND (reference sequence). CDR3 sequence: CASSIGEGVYYGYTF. The DNA for the CDR3 is TGTGCCAGTAGTATTGGTGAGGGGGTTTACTATGGCTACACCTTC.

This clonotype was counted ten times or more. The V and J genes are TRBV28 and TRBJ1-5, with 9 bases matching TRBD1. The CDR3 has 14 residues. Trimming at V came to 6 bases and at J to 3 bases, leaving 3 bases not matched to a gene. The germline gives CDR1 MDHEN, CDR2 SYDVKM. Here the CDR3 reads CASSYRGLNQPQHF. The CDR3 nucleotides are TGTGCCAGCAGCTACAGGGGGCTCAATCAGCCCCAGCATTTT.

The chain is built from TRBV29-1 and TRBJ1-1; D call uncertain. CDR1 and CDR2 (germline): SQVTM, ANQGSEA. Deletions cut 5 bases from V and 2 bases from J, with 6 bases between. The CDR3 spans 11 residues. The CDR3 spells CSVRINTEAFF. The CDR3 DNA sequence: TGCAGCGTTCGGATAAACACTGAAGCTTTCTTT.